The sequence of this TCR beta chain was determined in a study of patients and donors after allogeneic stem cell transplantation. TCRdb passed the RT-PCR reads through MiXCR, listing each CDR3 protein once. The sample has hundreds of thousands of distinct CDR3 sequences, 11% to 15% seen once. Trimming left V 1 base short and J 2 bases short, with 12 bases between. This CDR3 has 15 residues. Germline CDR1 is KGHSH and CDR2 is LQKENI. This chain links TRBV18 with TRBJ2-7, with D possibly TRBD1 on 6 matching bases. Sequenced: blood, either unsorted or a sorted T cell fraction (not recorded which). This TCR derives from a human donor who was either an allogeneic HSCT recipient or a stem cell or donor lymphocyte infusion donor (not recorded which). It is not recorded whose cells these are; they may come from a transplant donor. The CDR3 here is CASSPLQGKTYEQYF. The CDR3 DNA follows: TGTGCCAGCTCACCACTCCAGGGGAAAACCTACGAGCAGTACTTC.